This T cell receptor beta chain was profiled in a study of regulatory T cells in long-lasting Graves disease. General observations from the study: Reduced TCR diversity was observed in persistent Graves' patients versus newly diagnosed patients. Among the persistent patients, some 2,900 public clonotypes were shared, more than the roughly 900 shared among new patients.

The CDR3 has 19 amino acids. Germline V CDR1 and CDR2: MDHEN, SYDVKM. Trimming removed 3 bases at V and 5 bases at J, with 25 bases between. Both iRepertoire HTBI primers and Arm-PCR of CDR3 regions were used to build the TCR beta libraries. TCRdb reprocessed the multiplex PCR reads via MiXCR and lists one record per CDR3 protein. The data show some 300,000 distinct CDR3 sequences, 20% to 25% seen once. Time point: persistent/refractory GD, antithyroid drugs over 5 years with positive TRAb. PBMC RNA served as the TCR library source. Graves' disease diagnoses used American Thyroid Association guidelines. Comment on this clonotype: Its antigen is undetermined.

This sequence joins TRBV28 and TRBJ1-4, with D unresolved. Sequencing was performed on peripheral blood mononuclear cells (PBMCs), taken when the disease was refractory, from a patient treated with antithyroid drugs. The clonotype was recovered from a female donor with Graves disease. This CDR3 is CASSFLDETLTASNEKLFF. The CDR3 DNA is TGTGCCAGCAGTTTCTTGGACGAGACCCTCACCGCCTCGAATGAAAAACTGTTTTTT.